The 14 T cell receptor beta chains below come from one sample, sequenced in a study of shared clonotypes between healthy human individuals. Sequencing was performed with immunoSEQ multiplex PCR; in TCRdb, only in-frame clones are kept and a portion is missing. The profile covers approximately 940,000 clones, with about 80% appearing a single time and approximately 1.5% taken by the ten largest. The sample was memory CD4+ T cells sorted from blood. Subset indicated: CD45RA-negative fraction. The receptors were sampled from a man aged 18 to 30 in good health.

The DNA for the CDR3 is TGTGCCAGCAGCTTATCCGTTGGAAACAATGAGCAGTTCTTC. Translation: CASSLSVGNNEQFF. The chain is built from TRBV7-2 and TRBJ2-1; D gene unclear. CDR3 length: 14 residues. V lost 2 bases and J 5 bases, leaving 10 bases between the germline ends. The germline V gene has CDR1 SGHTA and CDR2 FQGNSA.

This clone was observed at least ten times. The V gene is TRBV6-1, the J gene TRBJ2-3, with D possibly being TRBD1 or TRBD2 (5 bases each). Trimming removed 5 bases at V and 0 bases at J, with 24 bases between. CDR1 is MNHNS and CDR2 is SASEGT in the germline V gene. The CDR3 runs to 19 residues. The CDR3 bases are TGTGCCAGCAGTCAAGGTGTCGTTGTCGGGACCTCTAGCACAGATACGCAGTATTTT. Protein product: CASSQGVVVGTSSTDTQYF.

The CDR3 DNA reads as TGTGCCTGGAGATCGGGCGACAATCAGCCCCAGCATTTT. Translation: CAWRSGDNQPQHF. The chain is built from TRBV30 and TRBJ1-5, with unresolved D. Trimming shortened V by 3 bases and J by 3 bases, and 9 bases separated the two germline ends. The CDR3 is 13 residues long. CDR1 and CDR2 (germline): GTSNPN, SVGIG (reference sequence).

V and J are TRBV9 and TRBJ1-1; no firm D call. Between the trimmed V and J ends, which lost 7 bases and 0 bases, there was a span of 10 bases. The CDR3 is made up of 13 amino acids. Germline assignment: CDR1 SGDLS and CDR2 YYNGEE. The CDR3 bases are TGTGCCAGCCAAAAGGAGTTGAACACTGAAGCTTTCTTT. Amino acids: CASQKELNTEAFF. The full variable domain, completed using reference TRBV9 and TRBJ1-1, is DSGVTQTPKHLITATGQRVTLRCSPRSGDLSVYWYQQSLDQGLQFLIQYYNGEERAKGNILERFSAQQFPDLHSELNLSSLELGDSALYFCASQKELNTEAFFGQGTRLTVV.

This rearrangement joins TRBV30 to TRBJ2-5, with TRBD1 matching over 7 bases. With V trimmed by 0 bases and J by 2 bases, 9 bases remained unmatched. Germline CDR1 GTSNPN, CDR2 SVGIG (reference sequence). The CDR3 extends over 16 amino acids. CDR3 nucleotides: TGTGCCTGGAGTGTAGGGGGCAGGGGTTTACAAGAGACCCAGTACTTC. This gives the protein CAWSVGGRGLQETQYF.

A note on this clone: A far larger clone differs by one base, so this is likely a read error. The chain couples TRBV4-2 to TRBJ2-3, with 7 bases that match TRBD2. CDR1 LGHNA and CDR2 YNFKEQ come from the germline V gene. J was trimmed by 2 bases and V by 2 bases; bases with no gene match: 7. This CDR3 spans 16 amino acids. The CDR3 region has the DNA TGTGCCAGCAGCCAAAGCGGGGATGGAATCACAGATACGCAGTATTTT. The encoded protein is CASSQSGDGITDTQYF.

The rearrangement joins TRBV6-1 to TRBJ2-1; TRBD1 agrees at 7 bases. Germline CDR1 MNHNS, CDR2 SASEGT. CDR3 length equals 12 residues. V gave up 8 bases and J gave up 12 bases; unmatched junction bases: 10. CDR3 in amino acids: CASSSTAGGQFF. In DNA form, the CDR3 reads TGTGCCAGCTCCAGTACCGCAGGGGGGCAGTTCTTC.

The chain has TRBV5-1 and TRBJ2-2; 12 positions agree with TRBD2. This CDR3 spans 16 amino acids. V lost 2 bases to trimming and J lost 3 bases; unmatched junction nucleotides: 2. Germline V gene sequence: CDR1 SGHRS, CDR2 YFSETQ. CDR3 in DNA: TGCGCCAGCAGCTTACTAGCGGGAGGAGACACCGGGGAGCTGTTTTTT. Encoded protein: CASSLLAGGDTGELFF. The variable domain in full, completed from reference TRBV5-1 and TRBJ2-2, reads KAGVTQTPRYLIKTRGQQVTLSCSPISGHRSVSWYQQTPGQGLQFLFEYFSETQRNKGNFPGRFSGRQFSNSRSEMNVSTLELGDSALYLCASSLLAGGDTGELFFGEGSRLTVL.

About this clone itself: The sample contains more than one DNA sequence encoding this CDR3. In nucleotides, the CDR3 is TGCGCCAGCAGCGGGGGGACTAGCGGCAGCACAGATACGCAGTATTTT. This translates into CASSGGTSGSTDTQYF. The chain employs TRBV5-1 and TRBJ2-3; 11 bases are a match to TRBD2. J lost 0 bases, V lost 4 bases, and 4 bases had no gene match. Germline values: CDR1 SGHRS, CDR2 YFSETQ. The CDR3 runs to 16 residues.

CDR3 loop: CASSEQSGNTGELFF. DNA for the CDR3: TGTGCCAGCAGTGAACAGTCGGGGAACACCGGGGAGCTGTTTTTT. The chain recombines TRBV2 with TRBJ2-2; no firm D call. V shed 2 bases and J shed 1 base, with 8 bases lying between them. Looked up from germline, CDR1 is SNHLY and CDR2 is FYNNEI. The CDR3 length is 15 residues. Together with reference TRBV2 and TRBJ2-2, the CDR3 gives the full variable domain: EPEVTQTPSHQVTQMGQEVILRCVPISNHLYFYWYRQILGQKVEFLVSFYNNEISEKSEIFDDQFSVERPDGSNFTLKIRSTKLEDSAMYFCASSEQSGNTGELFFGEGSRLTVL.

The genes are TRBV19 and TRBJ2-7; D may match TRBD1 or TRBD2 (5 bases each). Germline V lookup: CDR1 LNHDA, CDR2 SQIVND (reference sequence). The CDR3 totals 19 residues. With 1 base removed from V and 2 bases from J, the gap between germline ends came to 24 bases. The CDR3 region is CASSIGSVGVGRWTYEQYF. The CDR3 DNA follows: TGTGCCAGTAGTATAGGATCGGTGGGGGTTGGCCGGTGGACCTACGAGCAGTACTTC.

V usage is TRBV6-5 and J usage is TRBJ2-7; no reliable D call. CDR3 length: 15 amino acids. Germline lookup yields CDR1 MNHEY and CDR2 SVGAGI. V was pared by 0 bases and J by 2 bases, with 11 bases between. CDR3: CASSYSSLTTYEQYF. The CDR3 coding sequence is TGTGCCAGCAGTTACTCGTCGCTGACGACCTACGAGCAGTACTTC.

V is TRBV25-1 and J is TRBJ2-3, with D uncertain. V was shortened by 3 bases and J by 6 bases, with 16 bases between the two germline ends. Per germline, CDR1 MGHDK and CDR2 SYGVNS. CDR3 size: 15 residues. The CDR3 DNA sequence: TGTGCCAGCAGTGACGCGCGGCCTAGACCGGATACGCAGTATTTT. This codes for CASSDARPRPDTQYF.

Comment on this clone: Within the sample, other DNA sequences also encode this same CDR3. This chain connects TRBV5-1 to TRBJ1-4; the D gene is possibly TRBD1 (5 bases). Germline CDR1 SGHRS, CDR2 YFSETQ. The CDR3 consists of 14 residues. Deletions cut 2 bases from V and 3 bases from J, with 8 bases between. Written as DNA, the CDR3 is TGCGCCAGCAGCTTCGGGGGGGCTAATGAAAAACTGTTTTTT. Translating gives CASSFGGANEKLFF. Variable domain in full (rest from reference TRBV5-1 and TRBJ1-4): KAGVTQTPRYLIKTRGQQVTLSCSPISGHRSVSWYQQTPGQGLQFLFEYFSETQRNKGNFPGRFSGRQFSNSRSEMNVSTLELGDSALYLCASSFGGANEKLFFGSGTQLSVL.